This is a list of T cell receptor beta chains from one sample in a study of Ad26.COV2.S vaccination and SARS-CoV-2 variants. Some clones are missing from TCRdb's copy, which holds only in-frame ones; the method was immunoSEQ multiplex PCR. The repertoire holds some 520,000 clones, with around 90% as singletons. The material sequenced was peripheral blood, taken in a trial of Ad26.COV2.S vaccine versus placebo. All receptors derive from a person between 18 and 65 years old who received the Ad26.COV2.S COVID-19 vaccine or a placebo. Both conserved end residues are part of each CDR3. The D gene is left open where the match is weak. Clone size is given for some rows only: seen once, a few or many times, or a class if the clone is expanded.

clone size: .
J gene: TRBJ2-1
D gene: .
V gene: TRBV4-3
CDR3 DNA: TGCGCCAGCAGCCAAGGCTCCTACAATGAGCAGTTCTTC
CDR3 protein: CASSQGSYNEQFF

clone size: .
J gene: TRBJ2-1
D gene: .
V gene: TRBV28
CDR3 DNA: TGTGCCAGCAACCCCAGAAGCTACAATGAGCAGTTCTTC
CDR3 protein: CASNPRSYNEQFF

clone size: .
J gene: TRBJ1-2
D gene: .
V gene: TRBV19
CDR3 DNA: TGTGCCAGTAGTATCTCAGGCGGCAGGGCCAGTGGCTACACCTTC
CDR3 protein: CASSISGGRASGYTF

clone size: .
J gene: TRBJ1-6
D gene: .
V gene: TRBV28
CDR3 DNA: TGTGCCAGCAGTTTGTGGTGGGGATGGAGAGTGGGTTCACCCCTCCACTTT
CDR3 protein: CASSLWWGWRVGSPLHF

clone size: .
J gene: TRBJ2-1
D gene: TRBD2
V gene: TRBV28
CDR3 DNA: TGTGCCAGCAGCCACGGACTAGCGGGAAACAATGAGCAGTTCTTC
CDR3 protein: CASSHGLAGNNEQFF

clone size: .
J gene: TRBJ2-5
D gene: TRBD2
V gene: TRBV7-8
CDR3 DNA: TGTGCCAGCAGCTTAGTACGGACTAGCGGGAGACGGTACCAAGAGACCCAGTACTTC
CDR3 protein: CASSLVRTSGRRYQETQYF

clone size: .
J gene: TRBJ2-7
D gene: .
V gene: TRBV9
CDR3 DNA: TGTGCCAGCAGCCCGACAGTTAGCTCCTACGAGCAGTACTTC
CDR3 protein: CASSPTVSSYEQYF

clone size: .
J gene: TRBJ1-3
D gene: TRBD1
V gene: TRBV11-1
CDR3 DNA: TGTGCCAGCAGCCGGTCGACAGGGATCACCGGAAACACCATATATTTT
CDR3 protein: CASSRSTGITGNTIYF

clone size: .
J gene: TRBJ2-1
D gene: TRBD2
V gene: TRBV13
CDR3 DNA: TGTGCCAGCAGCTGGGGGGGTGGTTACAATGAGCAGTTCTTC
CDR3 protein: CASSWGGGYNEQFF

clone size: .
J gene: TRBJ2-6
D gene: TRBD2
V gene: TRBV7-3
CDR3 DNA: TGTGCCAGCAGCTTAACGAGCGGGGCGGGTGGGGCCAACGTCCTGACTTTC
CDR3 protein: CASSLTSGAGGANVLTF

clone size: .
J gene: TRBJ1-4
D gene: .
V gene: TRBV9
CDR3 DNA: TGTGCCAGCAGCGTAGTTCAAGGTCCGGGGGAAAAACTGTTTTTT
CDR3 protein: CASSVVQGPGEKLFF

clone size: .
J gene: TRBJ2-2
D gene: TRBD2
V gene: TRBV19
CDR3 DNA: TGTGCCAGCGCGACTAGCGGGATAACCGGGGAGCTGTTTTTT
CDR3 protein: CASATSGITGELFF

clone size: .
J gene: TRBJ2-7
D gene: .
V gene: TRBV18
CDR3 DNA: TGTGCCAGCTCACCGGGGGTGTCCCTCGAGCAGTACTTC
CDR3 protein: CASSPGVSLEQYF

clone size: .
J gene: TRBJ2-2
D gene: TRBD2
V gene: TRBV7-6
CDR3 DNA: TGTGCCAGCAGCCGACTAGCGGGACCAGGCACCGGGGAGCTGTTTTTT
CDR3 protein: CASSRLAGPGTGELFF

clone size: .
J gene: TRBJ2-2
D gene: .
V gene: TRBV10-3
CDR3 DNA: TGTGCCATCAGTGCGCCCGGGGCGGCCCGGGCGCTGTTTTTT
CDR3 protein: CAISAPGAARALFF

clone size: .
J gene: TRBJ1-2
D gene: TRBD1
V gene: TRBV30
CDR3 DNA: TGTGCCTGGACAGCCGGGACAGTCTATGGCTACACCTTC
CDR3 protein: CAWTAGTVYGYTF

clone size: few
J gene: TRBJ1-5
D gene: .
V gene: TRBV15
CDR3 DNA: TGTGCCACCAGCAGAGAAAAGGGCCCCAATCAGCCCCAGCATTTT
CDR3 protein: CATSREKGPNQPQHF